Below, 19 T cell receptor beta chains from the same sample are listed, as sequenced in a study of control samples from healthy donors and cancer patients. Clones were read by immunoSEQ multiplex PCR, and TCRdb kept only the in-frame ones, dropping some. This sample yields under 200,000 clones, of which more than 85% are seen a single time; about 0.73% belongs to the top ten. The specimen sequenced was blood. Receptors were obtained from a woman aged 25 to 39 in good health.

The chain joins TRBV4-1 to TRBJ2-3, with 7 bases fitting TRBD2. The V and J ends lost 0 bases and 3 bases, in that order; junction bases with no gene match: 3. CDR1 MGHRA and CDR2 YSYEKL come from the germline V gene. This CDR3 has 15 amino acids. CDR3: CASSQDPGRTDTQYF. The CDR3 nucleotides are TGCGCCAGCAGCCAAGATCCCGGGAGGACAGATACGCAGTATTTT.

This chain joins TRBV5-1 and TRBJ2-7, with 8 bases matching TRBD2. V lost 0 bases, J lost 7 bases, and 9 bases stayed unmatched. The CDR3 is 15 amino acids. Germline V CDR1 and CDR2: SGHRS, YFSETQ. The CDR3 reads CASSLDTGGPREQYF. DNA for the CDR3: TGCGCCAGCAGCTTGGATACGGGAGGGCCGCGTGAGCAGTACTTC.

The rearrangement joins TRBV19 to TRBJ2-1; weak D call: TRBD2 (6 bases). The CDR3 loop spans 14 amino acids. Deletions cut 7 bases from V and 2 bases from J, with 12 bases between. CDR1 and CDR2 (germline): LNHDA, SQIVND (reference sequence). The CDR3 DNA follows: TGTGCCAGTATCGAGTTAGCGGCCTACAATGAGCAGTTCTTC. This codes for CASIELAAYNEQFF.

The chain uses TRBV6-5 and TRBJ2-1; TRBD1 agrees at 9 bases. The V gene end was trimmed by 6 bases and the J gene end by 6 bases; junction bases not matched to a gene: 6. Germline assignment: CDR1 MNHEY and CDR2 SVGAGI. This CDR3 has 14 amino acids. The CDR3 coding sequence is TGTGCCAGCAGCCAGACAGGGGGGGGCAATGAGCAGTTCTTC. Its translation is CASSQTGGGNEQFF.

J is TRBJ2-7 and V is TRBV20-1; D gene ambiguous. This CDR3 contains 10 residues. Per the germline V gene, CDR1 is DFQATT and CDR2 is SNEGSKA (reference sequence). The V and J ends lost 3 bases and 6 bases respectively, with 6 bases between them. The CDR3: CSARGSEQYF. In DNA, the CDR3 is TGCAGTGCTAGGGGAAGCGAGCAGTACTTC.

The chain combines TRBV6-6 with TRBJ2-1; TRBD2 matches 12 bases. Unmatched junction bases numbered 10, after V lost 5 bases and J lost 5 bases. CDR3 size: 17 residues. Per germline, CDR1 MNHNY and CDR2 SVGAGI (reference sequence). The chain's CDR3 is CASSPPPTSGRHNEQFF. The CDR3 DNA reads TGTGCCAGCAGTCCCCCACCTACTAGCGGGAGGCACAATGAGCAGTTCTTC.

This clone was seen a few times. V is TRBV20-1 and J is TRBJ1-5; 9 nucleotides match TRBD1. This CDR3 is 13 amino acids long. The trim removed 3 bases at V and 6 bases at J, leaving 3 bases unmatched. Looked up from germline, CDR1 is DFQATT and CDR2 is SNEGSKA (reference sequence). In DNA form, the CDR3 reads TGCAGTGCTAGTACAGGGGGCACTCAGCCCCAGCATTTT. It encodes CSASTGGTQPQHF.

CDR3 residues: CASSHPWREQETQYF. DNA for the CDR3: TGTGCCAGCAGCCACCCCTGGCGGGAGCAAGAGACCCAGTACTTC. The chain recombines TRBV7-8 with TRBJ2-5, with TRBD2 identical over 7 bases. Germline CDR1 SGHVS, CDR2 FQNEAQ. V shed 5 bases, J shed 2 bases, and the junction held 8 bases outside the gene matches. The CDR3 runs 15 residues. The full variable domain, completed using reference TRBV7-8 and TRBJ2-5, is GAGVSQSPRYKVAKRGQDVALRCDPISGHVSLFWYQQALGQGPEFLTYFQNEAQLDKSGLPSDRFFAERPEGSVSTLKIQRTQQEDSAVYLCASSHPWREQETQYFGPGTRLLVL.

The chain joins TRBV27 to TRBJ2-1, with unresolved D. V was pared by 5 bases and J by 7 bases, with 6 bases between. The germline CDR1 and CDR2 sequences are MNHEY and SMNVEV (reference sequence). The CDR3 extends over 11 amino acids. The CDR3 loop reads CASSPINEQFF. Here the CDR3 DNA reads TGTGCCAGCAGTCCAATTAATGAGCAGTTCTTC.

In its sample, this clone was seen once. The chain employs TRBV10-3 and TRBJ2-3, with D possibly TRBD1 on 5 matching bases. The CDR3 length is 13 residues. The V and J ends lost 6 bases and 4 bases respectively, with 11 bases between them. Germline CDR1 is ENHRY and CDR2 is SYGVKD. The CDR3 protein is CAIRGLKADTQYF. The DNA of the CDR3 is TGTGCCATCAGGGGGCTCAAAGCAGATACGCAGTATTTT.

The chain combines TRBV7-2 with TRBJ2-7; TRBD2 matches 10 bases. The trim removed 5 bases at V and 4 bases at J, leaving 5 bases unmatched. Germline CDR1 reads SGHTA; CDR2 reads FQGNSA. The CDR3 has 14 residues. This CDR3 reads CASSPGLAEYEQYF. CDR3 DNA sequence: TGTGCCAGCAGCCCCGGACTAGCGGAGTACGAGCAGTACTTC.

The rearrangement links TRBV6-2 or TRBV6-3 to TRBJ2-7; D is possibly TRBD2 (6 bases). The CDR3 sequence is 14 residues long. Looked up from germline, CDR1 is MNHEY and CDR2 is SVGEGT. V dropped 2 bases and J dropped 4 bases, with 12 bases sitting between them. The CDR3 DNA follows: TGTGCCAGCAGTTACCGGGCAGGGAGGTACGAGCAGTACTTC. Protein: CASSYRAGRYEQYF.

This clone was counted once. This chain uses TRBV5-4 with TRBJ2-7; D may be TRBD1 (5 bases). The CDR3 sequence is 15 residues long. Germline values: CDR1 SGHNT, CDR2 YYREEE (reference sequence). V lost 0 bases and J lost 4, with 14 bases in between. As DNA, the CDR3 is TGTGCCAGCAGCTTGGTTGGGGCAAGCGCATACGAGCAGTACTTC. It is translated as CASSLVGASAYEQYF.

The chain is built from TRBV10-3 and TRBJ1-1; possibly TRBD1 for D (6 bases). Trimming left V 11 bases short and J 5 bases short, with 18 bases between. The CDR3 extends over 13 amino acids. Germline assignment: CDR1 ENHRY and CDR2 SYGVKD. CDR3 DNA sequence: TGTGCCCTCCGGCGGGGGGCTGCGACTGAAGCTTTCTTT. It specifies CALRRGAATEAFF.

The chain is built from TRBV5-1 and TRBJ2-7; 12 bases are shared with TRBD2. The trim removed 5 bases at V and 1 base at J, leaving 7 bases unmatched. This CDR3 spans 16 amino acids. Germline values: CDR1 SGHRS, CDR2 YFSETQ. CDR3 loop: CASSLPTSGSSYEQYF. The CDR3 region has the DNA TGCGCCAGCAGTCTCCCGACTAGCGGGAGTTCCTACGAGCAGTACTTC.

The genes are TRBV7-9 and TRBJ2-7; D is possibly TRBD1 or TRBD2 (5 bases each). This CDR3 has 14 amino acids. V was trimmed by 3 bases and J by 3 bases, leaving 12 bases between them. Germline values: CDR1 SEHNR, CDR2 FQNEAQ (reference sequence). The CDR3 nucleotides read TGTGCCAGCAGCTTCGGGGCCGACTTCTACGAGCAGTACTTC. It yields the protein CASSFGADFYEQYF.

The rearrangement uses TRBV4-3 and TRBJ2-7; weak D call: TRBD1 (6 bases). V lost 1 base to trimming and J lost 4 bases, with 14 bases between them. Germline V gives CDR1 LGHNA, CDR2 YSLEER. The CDR3 is 15 residues long. The CDR3 DNA reads TGCGCCAGCAGCCAAGGTTCGGGACAAGGATACGAGCAGTACTTC. It encodes CASSQGSGQGYEQYF.

This rearrangement joins TRBV9 to TRBJ2-7, with D unclear. The CDR3 is 14 residues long. Germline CDR1 and CDR2: SGDLS and YYNGEE. Trimming took 0 bases from V and 0 from J, leaving 7 bases between them. In DNA, the CDR3 is TGTGCCAGCAGCGTAGTTGAGGACTCCTACGAGCAGTACTTC. This sequence encodes CASSVVEDSYEQYF.

CDR3 nucleotide sequence: TGTGCCAGCAGCCAGGGTAACGAGCAGTACTTC. It specifies CASSQGNEQYF. The chain links TRBV6-2 or TRBV6-3 to TRBJ2-7, with a possible D match to TRBD1 (5 bases). Germline-derived CDR1 and CDR2 are MNHEY and SVGEGT. This CDR3 has 11 residues. The V end was cut by 6 bases, the J end by 5 bases, with 8 bases between.